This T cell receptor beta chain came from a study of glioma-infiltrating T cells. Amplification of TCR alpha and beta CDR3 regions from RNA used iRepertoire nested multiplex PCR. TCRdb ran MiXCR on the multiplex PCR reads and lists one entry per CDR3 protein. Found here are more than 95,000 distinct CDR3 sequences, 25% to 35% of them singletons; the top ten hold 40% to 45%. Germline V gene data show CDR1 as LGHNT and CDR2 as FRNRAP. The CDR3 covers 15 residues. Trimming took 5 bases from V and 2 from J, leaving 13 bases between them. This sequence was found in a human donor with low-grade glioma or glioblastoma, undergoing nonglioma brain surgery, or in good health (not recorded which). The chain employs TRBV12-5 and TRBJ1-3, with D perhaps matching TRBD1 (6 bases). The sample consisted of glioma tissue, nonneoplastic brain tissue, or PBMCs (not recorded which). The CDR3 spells CASGQNTGTGNTIYF. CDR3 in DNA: TGTGCTAGTGGTCAGAACACAGGGACTGGAAACACCATATATTTT.